One T cell receptor (beta chain) is described in this entry. The data derive from a study of cytomegalovirus exposure and HLA in healthy donors. PCR involved 60 Vbeta and 13 Jbeta primers. TCRdb's table, derived via immunoSEQ multiplex PCR, lists solely in-frame clones and lacks some. The table has about 85,000 clones, under 85% seen once. The receptor was derived from a boy younger than 18 in good health and CMV-seronegative. Sequenced material: PBMCs.

Here the CDR3 reads CASSQRHGDRGSGNTIYF. The DNA of the CDR3 is TGCGCCAGCAGCCAACGGCATGGGGACAGGGGGTCTGGAAACACCATATATTTT. The J gene is TRBJ1-3, the V gene TRBV4-3, with TRBD1 matching 11 bases. V lost 2 bases, J lost 1 base, and 7 bases stayed unmatched. The CDR3 length is 18 residues. Germline V gene lookup returns CDR1 LGHNA and CDR2 YSLEER.